This note documents a single T cell receptor (beta chain) sequence. Its antigen is unknown. This specimen belongs to a study of cytomegalovirus exposure and HLA in healthy donors. General observations from the study: Some public TCRs appeared in many individuals, while most sequences were rare. A list of 150 or so TCR beta chains associated with cytomegalovirus was given. A subsequent analysis found that TCR clusters from the first cohort also tended to co-occur in the roughly 120 validation repertoires, with 90% to 95% of cluster scores above 0.

This CDR3 is built from 13 residues. Germline V CDR1 and CDR2: SGHNT, YYREEE (reference sequence). The V and J ends lost 2 bases and 0 bases respectively, with 6 bases between them. Some clones are missing from TCRdb's copy, which holds only in-frame ones; the method was immunoSEQ multiplex PCR. The sample lists approximately 200,000 clones, about three quarters occurring once. The chain is built from TRBV5-4 and TRBJ2-7, with unresolved D. The sequencing input was PBMCs. The TCR sequence derives from a woman aged 25 to 39 in good health and CMV-seronegative. The CDR3 sequence is CASSLPSSYEQYF. The CDR3 DNA reads TGTGCCAGCAGCTTACCTAGCTCCTACGAGCAGTACTTC.